These 5 T cell receptor beta chains were sequenced from one sample in a study of beta chain features in type 1 diabetes. All of the isolated RNA was reverse transcribed, so expressed TCRB transcripts were sequenced. Sequencing used immunoSEQ multiplex PCR; TCRdb keeps in-frame clones, though not all of them. The sample records 150,000 or so clones, 6.5% to 8.5% being singletons. These receptors' targets are unknown. Overall study findings and caveats: Type 1 diabetes patients had moderately but significantly shorter TCRB CDR3s in all four CD4+ subsets.

Sequencing used central memory CD4+ T cells from blood. The source of these receptors is a woman aged 18-30 years with type 1 diabetes.

The chain employs TRBV7-2 and TRBJ2-3, with a tentative D call TRBD2 (5 bases). With 2 bases removed from V and 7 bases from J, the gap between germline ends came to 19 bases. The CDR3 covers 16 residues. Germline values: CDR1 SGHTA, CDR2 FQGNSA. CDR3 region: CASSLTPSTSRNTQYF. As DNA, the CDR3 is TGTGCCAGCAGCTTAACCCCTAGCACCTCGCGGAATACGCAGTATTTT.

The chain couples TRBV11-2 to TRBJ2-5, with D maybe TRBD1 (7 bases). From germline, CDR1 is SGHAT and CDR2 FQNNGV. V lost 0 bases to trimming and J lost 4 bases, with 9 bases between them. The CDR3 loop spans 14 amino acids. The CDR3 is CASSLDQGGETQYF. Written as DNA, the CDR3 is TGTGCCAGCAGCTTAGATCAGGGGGGAGAGACCCAGTACTTC.

This clone was seen only a few times. The chain carries TRBV20-1 and TRBJ1-1; D not resolved. The CDR3 length is 11 residues. Germline V gene sequence: CDR1 DFQATT, CDR2 SNEGSKA (reference sequence). Trimming cost V 3 bases and J 10 bases, with 12 bases left between them. The CDR3 region is CSARYQTRAFF. For the CDR3, the DNA is TGCAGTGCTAGGTATCAGACACGAGCTTTCTTT.

The V gene is TRBV5-4, the J gene TRBJ2-2; 7 bases line up with TRBD2. Germline V lookup: CDR1 SGHNT, CDR2 YYREEE (reference sequence). The CDR3 covers 15 residues. V gave up 4 bases and J gave up 4 bases; unmatched junction bases: 7. This CDR3 reads CASSPQSGTTGELFF. CDR3 in DNA: TGTGCCAGCAGCCCCCAAAGCGGGACCACCGGGGAGCTGTTTTTT.

The chain combines TRBV9 with TRBJ2-3; D is perhaps TRBD1 (6 bases). Trimming left V 2 bases short and J 1 base short, with 11 bases between. The germline V gene has CDR1 SGDLS and CDR2 YYNGEE. CDR3 length: 15 residues. CDR3 sequence (DNA): TGTGCCAGCAGCGTCCTACAGGGCGGCACAGATACGCAGTATTTT. Residues: CASSVLQGGTDTQYF. Drawing the rest from reference TRBV9 and TRBJ2-3, the complete variable domain is DSGVTQTPKHLITATGQRVTLRCSPRSGDLSVYWYQQSLDQGLQFLIQYYNGEERAKGNILERFSAQQFPDLHSELNLSSLELGDSALYFCASSVLQGGTDTQYFGPGTRLTVL.